The entry below gives a single TCR beta chain sequence along with its context. Antigen specificity is unknown. This sample stems from a study of cytomegalovirus exposure and HLA in healthy donors. Study information: From donors who were HLA-typed, an early data release held about 89 million unique TCRs.

PCR was performed using 60 Vbeta and 13 Jbeta primers. Sequencing was performed with immunoSEQ multiplex PCR; in TCRdb, only in-frame clones are kept and a portion is missing. The table records tens of thousands of clones, 76% of them present only once. This cohort consisted of healthy bone marrow donors. Regarding the study as a whole: Later on, an analysis showed TCR association rates differing by HLA locus, with DRB1 the most and HLA-C the fewest.

The CDR3 contains 17 residues. Germline CDR1 reads SEHNR; CDR2 reads FQNEAQ (reference sequence). With 2 bases clipped from V and 6 bases from J, the junction kept 15 bases outside the gene matches. The gene calls are TRBV7-9 and TRBJ1-1; 7 bases line up with TRBD1. The clonotype comes from a male donor in good health and CMV-seronegative. Sequenced input: PBMCs. CDR3 amino acids: CASSLPSGQAKEAEAFF. For the CDR3, the DNA is TGTGCCAGCAGCTTACCCTCAGGACAGGCCAAAGAGGCTGAAGCTTTCTTT.